The clone carrying this TCR beta chain was detected many times. This entry belongs to a study of blood T cell repertoires in COVID-19. As for the study in general: Samples came from the United States, Italy and Spain, spanning acute and convalescent COVID-19. T cells, B-cell-depleted T cells, or PBMCs provided the cDNA or gDNA that served as material.

Germline loops: CDR1 KGHSH, CDR2 LQKENI. This CDR3 is built from 12 residues. Trimming pared 4 bases from V and 6 bases from J, leaving 10 bases between. Under the authors' procedure: Counts of nucleated cells, estimated from reference gene primer amplification, were obtained. TCRdb keeps only in-frame clones here, not all; method: immunoSEQ multiplex PCR. From that table come the V and J calls and clone size; the DNA was used to work out D and trimming. The table records a few hundred thousand clones, about 85% of them present only once. V is TRBV18 and J is TRBJ2-7; D is perhaps TRBD2 (5 bases). The origin of this receptor is a woman aged 18-35 years who had recovered from COVID-19. The source material was peripheral blood. The CDR3 loop reads CASSRGGSEQYF. DNA of the CDR3: TGTGCCAGCTCACGTGGAGGATCCGAGCAGTACTTC.